This T cell receptor beta chain was documented in a study of early T cells in non-severe SARS-CoV-2 infection. This CDR3 is built from 13 residues. CDR1 is SQVTM and CDR2 is ANQGSEA in the germline V gene. J lost 7 bases, V lost 4 bases, and 3 bases had no gene match. Unique molecular identifiers (one per individual cDNA molecule) were attached. TCRdb re-called the 5' RACE reads with MiXCR, one entry per CDR3 protein. The table includes fewer than 60,000 distinct CDR3 sequences, about an eighth detected once. This clonotype was recorded at least ten times. Material for sequencing was whole blood. This receptor was taken from an adult who was a healthcare worker with PCR-confirmed SARS-CoV-2 infection or an uninfected control (not recorded which). The rearrangement links TRBV29-1 to TRBJ2-2, with 10 positions matching TRBD2. The chain's CDR3 is CSVGTSGHGELFF. The CDR3 nucleotides are TGCAGCGTTGGGACTAGCGGACACGGGGAGCTGTTTTTT.